This T cell receptor (beta chain) was profiled in a study of shared clonotypes between healthy human individuals (TCRdb year 2020). Some background on the complete study: Three men and a couple of women, aged 18 to 49 years, made up the cohort. For each donor, three plates each were used for CD4 naive and CD4 memory, two plates were used for CD8 naive, and one plate was used for CD8 memory. To estimate repertoire size and how much clonotypes are shared between individuals, the study performed deep sequencing of blood TCR repertoires from about five healthy adults. Libraries were prepared and TCR repertoires were sequenced by different laboratories using diverse techniques, in order to increase sequencing depth and limit assay-specific biases. Per donor, leukapheresis produced somewhere between about 0.8 and 9 billion PBMCs. Paper-wide results and their limitations: Sampling was restricted to blood, and TCR repertoires in tissue are likely to differ from TCR repertoires in blood. When a few donors were compared, the shared fraction of clonotypes was about 5.4% for naive CD4, 3.5% to 4% for naive CD8, 2.3% for memory CD4, and around 0.37% for memory CD8. Pairwise subsampling indicated that sequencing depth was expected to affect the degree of clonotype sharing among donors. Incomplete sequencing was indicated by rarefaction of sorted-subset datasets, despite the large sequencing depth. Estimated clonotype richness was generally larger for naive than for memory subsets. Compared with non-shared clonotypes, the clonotypes found in all four sorted-subset donors had higher generation probabilities. Because the study included only a small number of donors, the genetic and exposure-history diversity represented was limited.

Using the deep immunoSEQ assay, multiplex PCR amplified TCR CDR3 regions from genomic DNA. For each cell subset, the extracted genomic DNA was distributed evenly across all wells of several immunoSEQ 96-well plates, and each plate served as one replicate. Each replicate PCR for sorted subsets received about 0.2 ug genomic DNA, equal to tens of thousands of T cell genomes. The purified libraries were quantified using a Qubit 3.0 fluorometer, sized with a Bioanalyzer 2100, and then quantified again using the KAPA Library Quantification kit. Every immunoSEQ 96-well plate was sequenced on a separate single-read 150-cycle Illumina NextSeq 550 flow cell. The paper's processing steps were these. The immunoSEQ output contained only junctional sequences without quality scores, so filtering could not match that applied to full-length reads. Sequences were annotated with PyIR, a Python wrapper for IgBLAST v1.9, and V/J genes and CDR3 were assigned using IMGT germline references. Any read was removed if the V/J assignment was weak (E-value above 1e-6), the CDR3 was missing, or the read contained stop codons, out-of-frame junctions, or ambiguous translated residues. A V3J clonotype was defined by an identical inferred V gene, J gene, and CDR3 amino acid sequence. The percentage overlap between two repertoires was calculated by dividing the number of shared unique clonotypes by the size of the smaller repertoire. Three approaches were used to assess repertoire richness: RTK rarefaction, the Chao1 estimator, and Recon v2.1 estimates of unobserved clonotypes. OLGA was used to compute generation probabilities for all TCRbeta clonotypes that the gDNA method yielded from a handful of donors. TCRdb took this table from immuneACCESS and kept in-frame rearrangements with V and J called. Such tables lack part of the clones; where checked against another copy, unresolved V genes explain under half of the gap, and the rest is unexplained. V, J and clone size are those of that table, while D and trimming were read from the DNA. This sample gives 110,000 or so clones in total; around 66% of them show up just once. The top ten clones comprise about 22% of the sample.

Points on this clone: Its antigen is currently not known. Per-base qualities were not stored, and no clone one base away is much larger.

Donors were healthy HIV-negative adults with no recently reported acute infections or vaccinations. Only Caucasian adults living in Nashville, Tennessee, USA were represented among the donors. CD8 memory samples combined magnetically selected CD45RO+ cells with CCR7-negative CD45RA+ effector memory (TemRA) cells. Blood was collected by leukapheresis, and PBMCs were isolated by Ficoll-Histopaque density gradient centrifugation and then cryopreserved in liquid nitrogen vapor phase. Analytical flow cytometry was used to check the purity and quantity of each magnetically sorted T cell population. Each sorted fraction had its genomic DNA isolated and then quantified by UV absorbance on a Nanodrop 2000c. The trim is 1 base for V and 0 bases for J, with a gap of 13 bases between the germline ends. Via the germline V gene (reference sequence), CDR1 is SEHNR and CDR2 FQNEAQ. The CDR3 has 17 amino acids, counting the end cysteine and phenylalanine. Left in the record is the CDR3 DNA by itself, 51 bases read in frame from the first base.

The chain was built from TRBV7-9 and TRBJ1-5, with the D gene not confidently named. The sequence came from a woman aged 25-40 years in good health. The sequenced sample was memory CD8+ T cells sorted from blood. The sample's cell subset or site, from its label and the paper: CD45RO+ cells pooled with CCR7-negative TemRA cells. The nucleotide sequence is given as TGTGCCAGCAGCTTAGGGCGCATTGGCTATAGCAATCAGCCCCAGCATTTT. Its coded protein is CASSLGRIGYSNQPQHF.